This entry lists 9 T cell receptor beta chains sequenced from one sample in a study of blood T cell repertoires in COVID-19. Clones were sequenced by immunoSEQ multiplex PCR, and TCRdb holds only the in-frame ones, with some missing. The data hold over 150,000 clones, with approximately 90% observed a single time. Material: peripheral blood. These receptors all come from a woman in her sixties who had recovered from COVID-19.

V usage is TRBV11-3 and J usage is TRBJ2-1; the D gene is possibly TRBD2 (6 bases). CDR1 is SGHNT, CDR2 YENEEA, per germline. V lost 3 bases to trimming and J lost 5 bases, with 11 bases between them. This CDR3 comprises 14 residues. The CDR3 region is CASSLRRGNNEQFF. In DNA, the CDR3 is TGTGCCAGCAGCTTGAGGCGGGGTAACAATGAGCAGTTCTTC.

This chain joins TRBV6-6 and TRBJ2-2, with a tentative D call TRBD1 (5 bases). Per the germline V gene, CDR1 is MNHNY and CDR2 is SVGAGI (reference sequence). This CDR3 has 13 amino acids. Trimming took off 6 bases at V and 7 bases at J, with 12 bases between the two ends. CDR3 protein: CASSLARGGELFF. The CDR3 nucleotides are TGTGCCAGCAGCCTCGCAAGGGGCGGGGAGCTGTTTTTT.

The chain carries TRBV7-9 and TRBJ1-2; a possible D gene is TRBD1 (6 bases). V was shortened by 5 bases and J by 6 bases, with 13 bases between the two germline ends. The CDR3 totals 13 residues. Germline V CDR1 and CDR2: SEHNR, FQNEAQ (reference sequence). This CDR3 reads CASSHRVWDGYTF. CDR3 nucleotide sequence: TGTGCCAGCAGCCACAGGGTTTGGGATGGCTACACCTTC.

The chain recombines TRBV27 with TRBJ2-1; 7 bases agree with TRBD1. CDR1 is MNHEY and CDR2 is SMNVEV in the germline V gene (reference sequence). Trimming removed 5 bases from V and 3 bases from J; junction bases left unmatched: 1. The CDR3 runs 13 residues. CDR3 DNA sequence: TGTGCCAGCAGTAACAGGGGCTACAATGAGCAGTTCTTC. Its protein is CASSNRGYNEQFF.

The chain uses TRBV28 and TRBJ2-7, with D perhaps matching TRBD1 (6 bases). The germline gives CDR1 MDHEN, CDR2 SYDVKM. Trimming cost V 5 bases and J 2 bases, with 19 bases left between them. The CDR3 extends over 16 amino acids. CDR3 in DNA: TGTGCCAGCAGTCTGGGGGCAGGGGCAATTCCCTACGAGCAGTACTTC. Amino acids: CASSLGAGAIPYEQYF.

In this sample, this clone turned up once. This chain joins TRBV18 and TRBJ2-5; the match to TRBD1 covers 8 bases. Per the germline V gene, CDR1 is KGHSH and CDR2 is LQKENI. The CDR3 runs 13 residues. Unmatched junction bases numbered 1, after V lost 3 bases and J lost 4 bases. CDR3 nucleotide sequence: TGTGCCAGCTCACCTACAGGGGGAGAGACCCAGTACTTC. It translates to CASSPTGGETQYF.

This chain uses TRBV6-5 with TRBJ1-6; D ambiguous. Trimming stripped 2 bases from V and 11 bases from J, with 10 bases between. CDR3 length: 13 amino acids. Germline V lookup: CDR1 MNHEY, CDR2 SVGAGI. The CDR3 nucleotides are TGTGCCAGCAGTTACCTACTCCTGGCACCCCTCCACTTT. Amino acids: CASSYLLLAPLHF.

The gene calls are TRBV5-1 and TRBJ1-6; no clear D gene. V gave up 0 bases and J gave up 7 bases, with 8 bases separating them. This CDR3 spans 14 amino acids. Germline V lookup: CDR1 SGHRS, CDR2 YFSETQ. The CDR3 region has the DNA TGCGCCAGCAGCTTGGGGGAGGTGAATTCACCCCTCCACTTT. This gives the protein CASSLGEVNSPLHF.

V usage is TRBV29-1 and J usage is TRBJ1-5; TRBD1 matches at 7 bases. CDR1 and CDR2 (germline): SQVTM, ANQGSEA. Trimming at V came to 4 bases and at J to 4 bases, leaving 4 bases not matched to a gene. The CDR3 is 13 amino acids. CDR3: CSVGGTANQPQHF. The CDR3, as DNA: TGCAGCGTTGGCGGGACAGCGAATCAGCCCCAGCATTTT. Together with reference TRBV29-1 and TRBJ1-5, the CDR3 gives the full variable domain: SAVISQKPSRDICQRGTSLTIQCQVDSQVTMMFWYRQQPGQSLTLIATANQGSEATYESGFVIDKFPISRPNLTFSTLTVSNMSPEDSSIYLCSVGGTANQPQHFGDGTRLSIL.